Shown below are 32 T cell receptor beta chains from a single sample sequenced in a study of T cells in Graves' hyperthyroidism and ophthalmopathy. RNA transcripts served as the template for amplifying TCR beta CDR3 regions. With the HTBI primer set, the TCR CDR3 went through a first round of RT-PCR. MiXCR, run by TCRdb on the multiplex PCR reads, gives a single entry per CDR3 protein. Of about 250,000 distinct CDR3 sequences listed, roughly 15% were seen once; the top ten hold around 30%. Sequenced input: blood. These receptors came from a woman aged 50 to 60 with Graves' hyperthyroidism that later progressed to Graves' ophthalmopathy.

Ten or more counts support this clonotype. The chain links TRBV20-1 to TRBJ1-5; 9 nucleotides align to TRBD1. Germline loops: CDR1 DFQATT, CDR2 SNEGSKA (reference sequence). The CDR3 runs to 12 residues. V lost 6 bases to trimming and J lost 9 bases; unmatched junction nucleotides: 6. CDR3 sequence: CSADRGSRPQHF. In DNA form, the CDR3 reads TGCAGTGCGGACAGGGGCTCACGGCCCCAGCATTTT.

This clonotype occurred many times. This chain connects TRBV12-3 or TRBV12-4 to TRBJ2-1, with 10 bases lining up with TRBD2. CDR3 length: 15 residues. The ends lost 3 bases at V and 3 bases at J; junction bases unmatched: 2. The CDR3 sequence is CASSFGLADYNEQFF. CDR3 nucleotides: TGTGCCAGCAGTTTTGGACTAGCGGACTACAATGAGCAGTTCTTC.

This clonotype occurred many times. This chain uses TRBV20-1 with TRBJ2-7; no firm D call. Germline V lookup: CDR1 DFQATT, CDR2 SNEGSKA (reference sequence). The CDR3 is made up of 13 amino acids. V lost 2 bases to trimming and J lost 2 bases, with 10 bases between them. The CDR3 nucleotides are TGCAGTGCTAGACTAAACCTGGCCTACGAGCAGTACTTC. Its protein is CSARLNLAYEQYF.

This clonotype was counted at least ten times. This chain uses TRBV18 with TRBJ2-1; 11 bases align to TRBD2. The J segment lost 2 bases and the V segment lost 2 bases, leaving 5 bases of the junction unmatched. The CDR3 runs to 17 residues. Germline lookup yields CDR1 KGHSH and CDR2 LQKENI. The CDR3 region is CASSPIQTSGTYNEQFF. CDR3 nucleotide sequence: TGTGCCAGCTCACCAATTCAGACTAGCGGGACCTACAATGAGCAGTTCTTC.

This clonotype was seen ten or more times. The chain carries TRBV28 and TRBJ1-4; D is unclear. The V gene's germline CDR1 is MDHEN and CDR2 SYDVKM. This CDR3 comprises 13 residues. V lost 11 bases to trimming and J lost 4 bases, with 14 bases between them. The CDR3 sequence: CAGRGPNNEKLFF. CDR3 nucleotides: TGTGCCGGAAGAGGACCGAATAATGAAAAACTGTTTTTT.

This clonotype has a count of ten or more. This chain uses TRBV20-1 with TRBJ2-5; 10 bases are a match to TRBD2. Looked up from germline, CDR1 is DFQATT and CDR2 is SNEGSKA (reference sequence). This CDR3 comprises 16 residues. With V trimmed by 2 bases and J by 1 base, 7 bases remained unmatched. CDR3 amino acids: CSARPIAGGFQETQYF. CDR3 DNA sequence: TGCAGTGCTAGACCGATAGCGGGAGGATTCCAAGAGACCCAGTACTTC.

This clonotype was recorded a few times. This chain joins TRBV13 and TRBJ1-4; 7 bases line up with TRBD1. V dropped 4 bases and J dropped 5; count of bases not matched to a gene: 10. CDR3 length equals 16 residues. Looked up from germline, CDR1 is PRHDT and CDR2 is FYEKMQ (reference sequence). The CDR3 spells CASSSGPGGDNEKLFF. The CDR3 bases are TGTGCCAGCAGCTCTGGACCAGGGGGGGACAATGAAAAACTGTTTTTT.

This clonotype was detected many times. The J gene is TRBJ1-1, the V gene TRBV2; weak D call: TRBD1 (6 bases). Deletions cut 5 bases from V and 0 bases from J, with 13 bases between. In germline, CDR1 is SNHLY, CDR2 FYNNEI. The CDR3 runs to 15 residues. The CDR3 protein is CASSPTGYMNTEAFF. Written as DNA, the CDR3 is TGTGCCAGCAGTCCCACAGGGTATATGAACACTGAAGCTTTCTTT.

This clonotype was seen a handful of times. A read error may produce the germline difference seen at one junction end. The genes are TRBV20-1 and TRBJ2-2; 9 bases are shared with TRBD1. The germline CDR1 and CDR2 sequences are DFQATT and SNEGSKA (reference sequence). The CDR3 covers 15 residues. For the CDR3, the DNA is TGCAGTGCTAGAGGGACAGGGGAGTCGGTCGGGGAGCTGCTTTTT. Translation gives CSARGTGESVGELLF.

This clonotype was found a few times. The chain recombines TRBV7-9 with TRBJ2-2; no clear D gene. CDR1 is SEHNR and CDR2 is FQNEAQ in the germline V gene (reference sequence). The V and J ends lost 4 bases and 3 bases respectively, with 12 bases between them. The CDR3 covers 15 residues. The CDR3 region is CASSSPGGYTGELFF. In DNA form, the CDR3 reads TGTGCCAGCAGCTCCCCAGGCGGTTACACCGGGGAGCTGTTTTTT.

This clonotype was seen at least ten times. The rearrangement links TRBV9 to TRBJ2-1; 8 positions match TRBD1. Looked up from germline, CDR1 is SGDLS and CDR2 is YYNGEE. This CDR3 has 15 amino acids. V was pared by 3 bases and J by 5 bases, with 7 bases of the junction left unmatched. CDR3 amino acids: CASSGTGTGDNEQFF. Here the CDR3 DNA reads TGTGCCAGCAGCGGCACCGGGACAGGCGACAATGAGCAGTTCTTC.

Ten or more counts support this clonotype. The V gene is TRBV19, the J gene TRBJ1-5; TRBD1 agrees at 7 bases. Per germline, CDR1 LNHDA and CDR2 SQIVND (reference sequence). The CDR3 totals 16 residues. V gave up 2 bases and J gave up 4 bases; unmatched junction bases: 8. The CDR3 loop is CASSIMGQGGNQPQHF. DNA for the CDR3: TGTGCCAGTAGTATAATGGGGCAGGGGGGAAATCAGCCCCAGCATTTT.

In its sample, this clonotype was seen many times. This rearrangement joins TRBV20-1 to TRBJ1-1; no definite D call. V shed 7 bases and J shed 0 bases, with 9 bases lying between them. Per the germline V gene, CDR1 is DFQATT and CDR2 is SNEGSKA (reference sequence). The CDR3 runs to 12 residues. CDR3 in amino acids: CSVERMNTEAFF. The CDR3 DNA follows: TGCAGTGTAGAGCGAATGAACACTGAAGCTTTCTTT.

This clonotype showed up many times. The V call is TRBV7-2, the J call TRBJ2-3; 13 bases fit TRBD2. The germline gives CDR1 SGHTA, CDR2 FQGNSA. This CDR3 spans 16 amino acids. V lost 4 bases, J lost 6 bases, and 7 bases stayed unmatched. This chain's CDR3 is CASSSGLAGLQDTQYF. CDR3 DNA sequence: TGTGCCAGCAGCTCGGGACTAGCGGGACTCCAGGATACGCAGTATTTT.

V gene TRBV28 combines with J gene TRBJ2-6, with D tentatively TRBD2 (7 bases). The germline V gene encodes CDR1 MDHEN and CDR2 SYDVKM. CDR3 size: 17 residues. V was shortened by 5 bases and J by 2 bases, with 16 bases between the two germline ends. Written as DNA, the CDR3 is TGTGCCAGCAGTGACGCCGGGGAGGGGGCTGGGGCCAACGTCCTGACTTTC. Protein sequence: CASSDAGEGAGANVLTF.

The chain is built from TRBV20-1 and TRBJ2-5, with a weak D call TRBD1 (5 bases). Germline CDR1 reads DFQATT; CDR2 reads SNEGSKA (reference sequence). Trimming removed 2 bases at V and 5 bases at J, with 12 bases between. The CDR3 runs 13 residues. In DNA form, the CDR3 reads TGCAGTGCTAGACCCCTGGGGCAGGAGACCCAGTACTTC. Protein sequence: CSARPLGQETQYF.

This clonotype was counted many times. The chain recombines TRBV7-9 with TRBJ2-1; the D gene is possibly TRBD2 (6 bases). The CDR3 is 12 residues long. V lost 5 bases and J lost 14, with 16 bases in between. Germline V lookup: CDR1 SEHNR, CDR2 FQNEAQ (reference sequence). The CDR3 DNA sequence: TGTGCCAGCAGCCTGGACTATGCCCAGGAGTTCTTC. Encoded protein: CASSLDYAQEFF.

There are a few counts of this clonotype. The chain recombines TRBV5-6 with TRBJ1-4, with 7 positions matching TRBD1. Germline loops: CDR1 SGHDT, CDR2 YYEEEE. The CDR3 length is 16 residues. V was pared by 4 bases and J by 1 base, with 7 bases of the junction left unmatched. CDR3 protein: CASSTRDSGTNEKLFF. CDR3 DNA: TGTGCCAGCAGCACCAGGGACAGCGGAACTAATGAAAAACTGTTTTTT.

This clonotype was seen ten or more times. The CDR3 is CASSLATASNEQYF. CDR3 nucleotides: TGCGCCAGCAGCTTGGCTACAGCAAGTAACGAGCAGTACTTC. The gene calls are TRBV5-1 and TRBJ2-7; the D is unclear. The V and J ends lost 0 bases and 5 bases respectively, with 12 bases between them. In germline, CDR1 is SGHRS, CDR2 YFSETQ. The CDR3 length is 14 residues.

This clonotype appeared many times. The chain joins TRBV10-2 to TRBJ1-1; tentatively, D is TRBD1 (6 bases). The germline V gene encodes CDR1 WSHSY and CDR2 SAAADI. The V and J ends lost 4 bases and 6 bases respectively, with 18 bases between them. There are 15 residues in the CDR3. As DNA, the CDR3 is TGCGCCAGCAGTGCCCAGGGGCGTAAGGGCGCTGAAGCTTTCTTT. This translates into CASSAQGRKGAEAFF.

CDR3 sequence reads: CASSELGTASGETQYF. CDR3 nucleotide sequence: TGTGCCAGCAGTGAATTGGGGACAGCCTCTGGGGAGACCCAGTACTTC. The gene calls are TRBV25-1 and TRBJ2-5, with TRBD1 identical over 7 bases. There are 16 residues in the CDR3. Germline V gives CDR1 MGHDK, CDR2 SYGVNS. Unmatched junction bases numbered 10, after V lost 1 base and J lost 5 bases.

There are many counts of this clonotype. This rearrangement joins TRBV20-1 to TRBJ2-4; D gene unclear. Germline-derived CDR1 and CDR2 are DFQATT and SNEGSKA (reference sequence). This CDR3 spans 13 amino acids. The germline V and J ends were trimmed by 3 bases and 5 bases, with 11 bases remaining between them. The CDR3 bases are TGCAGTGCTAGGCACAGCACCGAAAACATTCAGTACTTC. Amino acid sequence: CSARHSTENIQYF.

The chain combines TRBV5-1 with TRBJ1-4, with 7 bases aligning to TRBD1. V dropped 3 bases and J dropped 7; count of bases not matched to a gene: 12. Germline CDR1 and CDR2: SGHRS and YFSETQ. This CDR3 contains 16 residues. The CDR3 DNA reads as TGCGCCAGCAGCTACTACCCGACAGGGAGAAGTGAAAAACTGTTTTTT. This gives the protein CASSYYPTGRSEKLFF.

The table lists this clonotype with many counts. The CDR3 protein is CSAGLAGNNEQFF. CDR3 nucleotide sequence: TGCAGCGCGGGACTAGCGGGGAACAATGAGCAGTTCTTC. J is TRBJ2-1 and V is TRBV29-1; 13 nucleotides match TRBD2. J gave up 5 bases and V 7 bases, and 2 bases lay outside the gene matches. Germline V gene lookup returns CDR1 SQVTM and CDR2 ANQGSEA. The CDR3 sequence is 13 residues long.

The V call is TRBV19, the J call TRBJ2-5; 8 bases agree with TRBD2. Germline-derived CDR1 and CDR2 are LNHDA and SQIVND (reference sequence). This CDR3 has 15 residues. Trimming removed 6 bases from V and 0 bases from J; junction bases left unmatched: 6. The CDR3 region is CASSPERGYQETQYF. DNA for the CDR3: TGTGCCAGTAGCCCCGAGCGGGGGTACCAAGAGACCCAGTACTTC.

This clonotype was observed at least ten times. V gene TRBV7-3 combines with J gene TRBJ2-1; D might be TRBD1 (6 bases). This CDR3 has 16 residues. V dropped 2 bases and J dropped 4 bases, with 15 bases sitting between them. Germline V lookup: CDR1 SGHTA, CDR2 FQGTGA. The CDR3 DNA sequence: TGTGCCAGCAGCTTAGGGGACAAGGGCGGTTACAATGAGCAGTTCTTC. Translated: CASSLGDKGGYNEQFF.

This clonotype showed up many times. This chain uses TRBV20-1 with TRBJ1-5; D is uncertain. Trimming cost V 3 bases and J 4 bases, with 10 bases left between them. Per germline, CDR1 DFQATT and CDR2 SNEGSKA (reference sequence). The length of the CDR3 is 13 residues. The CDR3 bases are TGCAGTGCTAGTAGGTCAGATAATCAGCCCCAGCATTTT. This gives the protein CSASRSDNQPQHF.

V usage is TRBV20-1 and J usage is TRBJ2-7; no definite D call. The V gene lost 5 bases and the J gene lost 2 bases, with 10 bases spanning the gap. CDR1 is DFQATT and CDR2 is SNEGSKA in the germline V gene (reference sequence). The CDR3 sequence is 12 residues long. CDR3 DNA: TGCAGTGCTCCCGGCCAGACCTACGAGCAGTACTTC. This sequence encodes CSAPGQTYEQYF.

This clonotype was detected ten times or more. This sequence joins TRBV6-1 and TRBJ1-6; a weak D match, TRBD1 (6 bases). The V gene's germline CDR1 is MNHNS and CDR2 SASEGT. The V end lost 5 bases, the J end lost 10 bases, and 21 bases lay between the germline ends. This CDR3 is 16 amino acids long. The CDR3 is CASSSSFLRGNSPLHF. CDR3 nucleotide sequence: TGTGCCAGCAGTTCCTCATTCCTCAGGGGTAACTCACCCCTCCACTTT.

This clonotype was recorded many times. The chain combines TRBV5-6 with TRBJ2-5; TRBD2 matches 14 bases. From germline, CDR1 is SGHDT and CDR2 YYEEEE. The V and J ends lost 3 bases and 5 bases, in that order; junction bases with no gene match: 15. CDR3 length: 19 amino acids. CDR3 coding DNA: TGTGCCAGCAGCTCAGTGACAGGGGGACTAGCGGGAGTAGGTGAGACCCAGTACTTC. This codes for CASSSVTGGLAGVGETQYF.

This clonotype appeared a few times. This chain uses TRBV4-2 with TRBJ2-7; 11 bases agree with TRBD2. Losses at the gene ends were 5 bases for V and 0 bases for J; bases not matched to a gene: 15. CDR1 and CDR2 from the germline V gene are LGHNA and YNFKEQ. The CDR3 sequence is 19 residues long. The DNA of the CDR3 is TGTGCCAGCAGCTCTATCCCCGGGACTAGCGGATCAAGCTCCTACGAGCAGTACTTC. Its protein is CASSSIPGTSGSSSYEQYF.

CDR3 loop: CASSDPDWVVEPQHF. CDR3 bases: TGTGCCAGCAGTGACCCTGACTGGGTGGTAGAGCCCCAGCATTTT. The V and J genes are TRBV6-1 and TRBJ1-5; D not resolved. Trimming took off 3 bases at V and 8 bases at J, with 17 bases between the two ends. In germline, CDR1 is MNHNS, CDR2 SASEGT. This CDR3 contains 15 residues.